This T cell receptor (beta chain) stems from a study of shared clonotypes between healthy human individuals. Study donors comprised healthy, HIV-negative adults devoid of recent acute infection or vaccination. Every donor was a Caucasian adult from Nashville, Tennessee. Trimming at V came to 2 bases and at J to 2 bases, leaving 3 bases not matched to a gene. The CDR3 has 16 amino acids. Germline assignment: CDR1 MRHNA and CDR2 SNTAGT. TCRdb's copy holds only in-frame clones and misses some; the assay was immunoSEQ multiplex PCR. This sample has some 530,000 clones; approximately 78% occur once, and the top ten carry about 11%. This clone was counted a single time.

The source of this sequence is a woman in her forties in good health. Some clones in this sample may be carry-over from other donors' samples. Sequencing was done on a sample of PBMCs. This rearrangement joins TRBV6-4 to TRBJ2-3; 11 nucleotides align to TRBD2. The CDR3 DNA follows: TGTGCCAGCAGTGACACTAGCGGGAGACACACAGATACGCAGTATTTT. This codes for CASSDTSGRHTDTQYF.